The entry below gives a single T cell receptor (beta chain) sequence along with its context. Its antigen remains undetermined. Base qualities are not provided; no much larger clone lies one nucleotide away. The method behind the library was 5' RACE. Data came from an Illumina HiSeq 2500. A second PCR of about 6 to 12 cycles was performed with a sample-barcoded 5' primer and a J-beta primer mix. A template-switch 5' adaptor carrying 12 random nucleotides introduced a unique molecular identifier onto each TCR beta cDNA molecule. Each sample yielded at least 2.5 million CDR3-containing paired-end reads. All of the RNA was converted into first-strand cDNA using the Mint cDNA synthesis kit, with a TRBC-specific oligonucleotide serving as the primer. After uracil-DNA glycosylase treatment, a first 18-cycle PCR used universal primers M1SS and BC2_uni_R on all cDNA. Per the original workflow: For normalization, 1 million high-quality reads were randomly selected from each sample, with every read carrying a distinct molecular identifier. Instead of being binned into consensus sequences, reads that shared molecular identifiers were thrown out. MiTCR, run with a Q25 quality threshold and the strictest error-elimination algorithm, handled CDR3 identification, clonotype clustering and error correction. A nonparametric unseen species model using Euler transformation provided a lower-bound estimate of total TCR beta diversity. TCRdb ran its own pipeline on the public reads, namely fastp trimming at Q25 and MiXCR clone calling, and kept in-frame beta chains. A single entry per CDR3 protein holds the most common genes and DNA from its merged rows. Here the V and J calls rest on TCRdb's processing, not on the authors' analysis. Present in this sample are about 1,400,000 distinct CDR3 sequences, around 59% of which were seen just once. Approximately 7% of the sample is in the top ten clones.

This entry is derived from a study of blood T cells in healthy people across ages (dated by TCRdb to the mid-2010s). About the full investigation: In model experiments, template switching captured about one uniquely barcoded TCR beta cDNA molecule for every two T cells. Four age groups were formed from the donors: young (average 16 years), middle-aged (approximately 39), aged (approximately 60) and long-lived (around 82). For two donors (one aged 18 to 30 and one aged 80 or older), the study analyzed two additional independent replicas of 1 million unique cDNA reads from the same blood draw. To avoid experimental bias, donors of different ages were distributed randomly across sequencing lanes. To track age-related changes in TCR beta repertoire diversity, the study relied on deep sequencing normalized with unique cDNA molecular identifiers. Study-level results and caveats: Observed TCR beta diversity per million T cells fell roughly linearly with age, and a significant reduction was already apparent by age about 43. Compared with the aged group, the long-lived group had more naive CD4+ T cells, fewer expanded clones and increased TCR diversity, suggesting age selection. The percentage of naive T cells measured by flow cytometry correlated strongly with observed TCR beta diversity. Because donor CMV infection status was unknown, age-related changes in expanded clonotypes were potentially confounded. Estimates of total diversity based on one million sequenced T cells were considered lower bounds and underestimates. Because profiling used bulk unsorted PBMCs, naive and antigen-experienced compartments could not be compared conclusively.

Systemically healthy Caucasian individuals from Russia, 35 to 50 in total and aged roughly 6 to 100 years, were included as donors. About 9.6 milliliters of peripheral blood were collected from each donor into EDTA-treated Vacutainer tubes. Ficoll-Paque density-gradient centrifugation was used to isolate PBMCs, with at least 7 million per sample. Trizol reagent was used to extract total RNA from PBMCs, with at least 5 micrograms per sample. For every donor, flow cytometry on a PBMC aliquot measured the percentage of naive CD45RAhigh/CD27high T cells. Taken from the germline V gene (reference sequence), the CDR1 and CDR2 loops are DFQATT and SNEGSKA. V is clipped by 4 bases and J by 13 bases, and the sequence between their germline boundaries is 15 bases long. Inclusive of the bounding cysteine and phenylalanine, the CDR3 is 11 residues long. Just CDR3 DNA is preserved here, 33 bases in frame from base 1.

The receptor was isolated from a man younger than 35 in good health. The sample was blood. Recombination connected TRBV20-1 to TRBJ2-3; a tentative D match to TRBD1 spans 6 bases. The CDR3 is CSATGVNSEYF. The bases are TGCAGTGCTACAGGGGTTAATTCCGAGTATTTT.